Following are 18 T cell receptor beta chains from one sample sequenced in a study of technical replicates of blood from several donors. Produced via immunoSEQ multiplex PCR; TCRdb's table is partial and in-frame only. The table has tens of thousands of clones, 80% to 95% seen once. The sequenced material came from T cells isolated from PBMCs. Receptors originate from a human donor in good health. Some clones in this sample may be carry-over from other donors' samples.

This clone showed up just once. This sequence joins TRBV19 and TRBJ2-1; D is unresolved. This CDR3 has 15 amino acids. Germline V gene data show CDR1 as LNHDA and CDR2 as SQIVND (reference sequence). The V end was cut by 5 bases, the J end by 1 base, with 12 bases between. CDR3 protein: CASSVVGFSYNEQFF. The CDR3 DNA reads TGTGCCAGTAGTGTGGTGGGCTTTTCCTACAATGAGCAGTTCTTC.

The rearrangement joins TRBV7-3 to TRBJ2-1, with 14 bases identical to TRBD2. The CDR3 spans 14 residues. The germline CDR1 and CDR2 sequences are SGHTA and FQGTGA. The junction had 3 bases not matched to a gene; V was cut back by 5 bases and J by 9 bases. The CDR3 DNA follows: TGTGCCAGCAGCACGGGACTAGCGGGAGTTGAGCAGTTCTTC. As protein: CASSTGLAGVEQFF.

The CDR3 nucleotides read TGTGCCAGTAGTATTCTACACGCCGGGGATCAGCCCCAGCATTTT. Residues: CASSILHAGDQPQHF. This rearrangement joins TRBV19 to TRBJ1-5; no firm D call. Germline values: CDR1 LNHDA, CDR2 SQIVND (reference sequence). V was trimmed by 3 bases and J by 5 bases, leaving 14 bases between them. The CDR3 contains 15 residues.

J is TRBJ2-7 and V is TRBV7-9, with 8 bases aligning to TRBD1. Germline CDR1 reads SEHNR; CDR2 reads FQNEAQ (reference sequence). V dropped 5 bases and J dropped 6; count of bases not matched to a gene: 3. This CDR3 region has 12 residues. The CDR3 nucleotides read TGTGCCAGCAGCCGGACAGGGTCCGAGCAGTACTTC. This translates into CASSRTGSEQYF.

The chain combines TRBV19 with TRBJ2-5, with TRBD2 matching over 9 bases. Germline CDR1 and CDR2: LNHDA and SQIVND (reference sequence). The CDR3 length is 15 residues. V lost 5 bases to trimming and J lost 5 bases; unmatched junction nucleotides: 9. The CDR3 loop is CASSRRLAARETQYF. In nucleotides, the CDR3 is TGTGCCAGTAGTCGCCGACTAGCGGCCAGGGAGACCCAGTACTTC. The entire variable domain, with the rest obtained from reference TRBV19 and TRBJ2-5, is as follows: DGGITQSPKYLFRKEGQNVTLSCEQNLNHDAMYWYRQDPGQGLRLIYYSQIVNDFQKGDIAEGYSVSREKKESFPLTVTSAQKNPTAFYLCASSRRLAARETQYFGPGTRLLVL.

In DNA, the CDR3 is TGTGCCAGCAGCTTAGGTGGCTCAAGCTCTGGAAACACCATATATTTT. Protein sequence: CASSLGGSSSGNTIYF. The chain couples TRBV7-9 to TRBJ1-3; unclear D gene. From germline, CDR1 is SEHNR and CDR2 FQNEAQ (reference sequence). This CDR3 spans 16 amino acids. V dropped 1 base and J dropped 0 bases, with 10 bases sitting between them.

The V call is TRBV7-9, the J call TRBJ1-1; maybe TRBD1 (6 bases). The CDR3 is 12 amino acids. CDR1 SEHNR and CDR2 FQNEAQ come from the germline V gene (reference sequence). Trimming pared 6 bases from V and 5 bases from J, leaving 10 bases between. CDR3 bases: TGTGCCAGCAGTTTAACAGGGACTGAAGCTTTCTTT. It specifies CASSLTGTEAFF.

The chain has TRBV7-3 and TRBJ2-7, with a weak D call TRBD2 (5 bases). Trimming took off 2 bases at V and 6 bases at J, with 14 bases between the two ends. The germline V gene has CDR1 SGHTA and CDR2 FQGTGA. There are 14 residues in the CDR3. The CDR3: CASSLAGLPGEQYF. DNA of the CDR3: TGTGCCAGCAGCTTAGCCGGACTTCCGGGCGAGCAGTACTTC.

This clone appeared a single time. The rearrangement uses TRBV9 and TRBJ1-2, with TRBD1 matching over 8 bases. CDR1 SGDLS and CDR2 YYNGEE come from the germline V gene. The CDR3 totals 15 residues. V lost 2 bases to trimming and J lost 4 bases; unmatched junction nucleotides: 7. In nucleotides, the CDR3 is TGTGCCAGCAGCGTGCTCGGGACAGGAGCCTATGGCTACACCTTC. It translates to CASSVLGTGAYGYTF.

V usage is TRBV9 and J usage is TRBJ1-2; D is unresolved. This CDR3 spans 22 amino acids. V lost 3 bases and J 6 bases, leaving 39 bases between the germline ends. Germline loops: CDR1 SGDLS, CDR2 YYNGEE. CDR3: CASSGTNTREGRTRSLGHGYTF. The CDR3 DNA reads TGTGCCAGCAGCGGCACCAATACTCGAGAGGGAAGGACGCGATCCCTAGGACATGGCTACACCTTC.

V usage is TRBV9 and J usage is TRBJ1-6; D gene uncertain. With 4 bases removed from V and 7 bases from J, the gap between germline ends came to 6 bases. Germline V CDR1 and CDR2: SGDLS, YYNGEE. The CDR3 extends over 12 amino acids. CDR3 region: CASSTGNSPLHF. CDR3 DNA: TGTGCCAGCAGCACGGGGAATTCACCCCTCCACTTT. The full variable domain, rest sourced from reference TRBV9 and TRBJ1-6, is DSGVTQTPKHLITATGQRVTLRCSPRSGDLSVYWYQQSLDQGLQFLIQYYNGEERAKGNILERFSAQQFPDLHSELNLSSLELGDSALYFCASSTGNSPLHFGNGTRLTVT.

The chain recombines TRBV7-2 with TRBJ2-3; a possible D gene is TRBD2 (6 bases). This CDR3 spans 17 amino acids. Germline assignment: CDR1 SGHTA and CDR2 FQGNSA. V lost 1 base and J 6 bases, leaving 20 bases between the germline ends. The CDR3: CASSLEWGTARGDTQYF. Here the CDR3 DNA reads TGTGCCAGCAGCTTAGAATGGGGGACTGCCCGCGGTGATACGCAGTATTTT.

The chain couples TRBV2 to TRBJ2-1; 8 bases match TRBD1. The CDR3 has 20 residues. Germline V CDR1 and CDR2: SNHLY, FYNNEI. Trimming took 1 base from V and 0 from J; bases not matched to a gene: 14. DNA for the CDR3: TGTGCCAGCAGTGAAGTTTGGGAGACAGGGGTTTTTAGCTCCTACAATGAGCAGTTCTTC. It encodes CASSEVWETGVFSSYNEQFF. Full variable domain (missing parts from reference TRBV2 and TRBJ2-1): EPEVTQTPSHQVTQMGQEVILRCVPISNHLYFYWYRQILGQKVEFLVSFYNNEISEKSEIFDDQFSVERPDGSNFTLKIRSTKLEDSAMYFCASSEVWETGVFSSYNEQFFGPGTRLTVL.

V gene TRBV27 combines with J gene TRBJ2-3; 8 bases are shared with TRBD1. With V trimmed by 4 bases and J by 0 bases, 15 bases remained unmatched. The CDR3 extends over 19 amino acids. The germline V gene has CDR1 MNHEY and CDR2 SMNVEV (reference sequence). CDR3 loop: CASSYRTGSVLYSTDTQYF. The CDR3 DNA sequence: TGTGCCAGCAGTTACCGGACAGGGAGTGTGCTCTATAGCACAGATACGCAGTATTTT.

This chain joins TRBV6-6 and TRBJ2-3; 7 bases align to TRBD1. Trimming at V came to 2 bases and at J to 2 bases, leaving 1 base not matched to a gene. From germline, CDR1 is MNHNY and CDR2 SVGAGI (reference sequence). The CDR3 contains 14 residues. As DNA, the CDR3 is TGTGCCAGCAGTTACGGGACAGTCACAGATACGCAGTATTTT. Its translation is CASSYGTVTDTQYF.

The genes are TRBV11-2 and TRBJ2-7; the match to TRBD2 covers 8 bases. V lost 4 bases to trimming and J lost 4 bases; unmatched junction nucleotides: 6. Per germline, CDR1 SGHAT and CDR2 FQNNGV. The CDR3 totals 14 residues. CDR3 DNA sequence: TGTGCCAGCAGCTCCCTCCGGGGGGGATACGAGCAGTACTTC. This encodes CASSSLRGGYEQYF. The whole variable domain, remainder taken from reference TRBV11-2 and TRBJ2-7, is EAGVAQSPRYKIIEKRQSVAFWCNPISGHATLYWYQQILGQGPKLLIQFQNNGVVDDSQLPKDRFSAERLKGVDSTLKIQPAKLEDSAVYLCASSSLRGGYEQYFGPGTRLTVT.

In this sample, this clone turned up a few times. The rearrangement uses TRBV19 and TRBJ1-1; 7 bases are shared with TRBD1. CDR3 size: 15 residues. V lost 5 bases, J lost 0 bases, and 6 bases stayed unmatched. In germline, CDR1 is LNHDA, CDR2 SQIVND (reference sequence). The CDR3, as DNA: TGTGCCAGTAGTCCTCGGGACAGAATGAACACTGAAGCTTTCTTT. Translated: CASSPRDRMNTEAFF. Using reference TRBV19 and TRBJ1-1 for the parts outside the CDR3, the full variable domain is DGGITQSPKYLFRKEGQNVTLSCEQNLNHDAMYWYRQDPGQGLRLIYYSQIVNDFQKGDIAEGYSVSREKKESFPLTVTSAQKNPTAFYLCASSPRDRMNTEAFFGQGTRLTVV.

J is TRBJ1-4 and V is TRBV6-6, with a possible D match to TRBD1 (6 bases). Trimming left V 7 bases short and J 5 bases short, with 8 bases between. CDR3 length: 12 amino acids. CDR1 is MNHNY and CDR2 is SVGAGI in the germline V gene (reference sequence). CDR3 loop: CASTGVNEKLFF. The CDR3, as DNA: TGTGCCAGCACAGGGGTAAATGAAAAACTGTTTTTT.